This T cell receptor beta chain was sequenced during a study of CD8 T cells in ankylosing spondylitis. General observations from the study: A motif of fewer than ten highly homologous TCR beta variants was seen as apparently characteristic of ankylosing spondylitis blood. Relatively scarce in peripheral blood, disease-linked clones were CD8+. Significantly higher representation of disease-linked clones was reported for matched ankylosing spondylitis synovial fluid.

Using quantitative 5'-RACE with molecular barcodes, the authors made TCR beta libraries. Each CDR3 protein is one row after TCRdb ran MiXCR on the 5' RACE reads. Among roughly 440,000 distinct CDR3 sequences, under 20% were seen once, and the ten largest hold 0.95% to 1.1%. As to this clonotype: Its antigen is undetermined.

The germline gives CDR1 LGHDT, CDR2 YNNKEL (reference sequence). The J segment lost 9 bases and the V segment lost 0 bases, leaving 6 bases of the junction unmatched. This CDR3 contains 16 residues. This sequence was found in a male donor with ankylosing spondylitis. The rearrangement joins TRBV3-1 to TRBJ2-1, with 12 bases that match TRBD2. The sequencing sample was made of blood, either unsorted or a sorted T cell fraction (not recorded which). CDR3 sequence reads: CASSQDRLAGGTEQFF. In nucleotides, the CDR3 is TGTGCCAGCAGCCAAGATCGGCTAGCGGGAGGGACTGAGCAGTTCTTC.